Below, 16 T cell receptor beta chains from the same sample are listed, as sequenced in a study of cytomegalovirus exposure and HLA in healthy donors. Generated by immunoSEQ multiplex PCR, the TCRdb table keeps only in-frame clones and is missing some. The table includes 300,000 or so clones, roughly 87% detected once. Sequences were obtained from PBMCs. Receptors originate from a young man in good health and CMV-seronegative.

This rearrangement joins TRBV5-8 to TRBJ2-1; unclear D gene. With 0 bases removed from V and 0 bases from J, the gap between germline ends came to 10 bases. Per the germline V gene, CDR1 is SGHTS and CDR2 is YDEGEE. The CDR3 has 16 residues. The CDR3 reads CASSLALLSSYNEQFF. CDR3 bases: TGTGCCAGCAGCTTGGCACTGCTTAGCTCCTACAATGAGCAGTTCTTC.

In DNA form, the CDR3 reads TGTGCCGTTGGTAGTGCAAACACCATATATTTT. Its translation: CAVGSANTIYF. The chain employs TRBV27 and TRBJ1-3; no firm D call. CDR1 MNHEY and CDR2 SMNVEV come from the germline V gene (reference sequence). V gave up 11 bases and J gave up 6 bases, with 11 bases separating them. This CDR3 has 11 residues.

The chain uses TRBV27 and TRBJ2-7; D might be TRBD1 (5 bases). The germline V gene encodes CDR1 MNHEY and CDR2 SMNVEV (reference sequence). Trimming left V 3 bases short and J 6 bases short, with 12 bases between. The CDR3 length is 13 residues. In nucleotides, the CDR3 is TGTGCCAGCAGTTTTCAGGGTCGGCTCGAGCAGTACTTC. Amino acid sequence: CASSFQGRLEQYF.

The chain recombines TRBV25-1 with TRBJ1-2, with D maybe TRBD1 (6 bases). The CDR3 length is 13 residues. The V and J ends lost 4 bases and 5 bases respectively, with 11 bases between them. The germline V gene has CDR1 MGHDK and CDR2 SYGVNS. CDR3 nucleotide sequence: TGTGCCAGCAGTGTCAGGGGCTCGTATGGCTACACCTTC. Translating it yields CASSVRGSYGYTF.

The rearrangement joins TRBV19 to TRBJ1-6; D is undetermined. V was trimmed by 0 bases and J by 12 bases, leaving 3 bases between them. The germline V gene has CDR1 LNHDA and CDR2 SQIVND (reference sequence). CDR3 size: 11 residues. The CDR3 bases are TGTGCCAGTAGTATAGACGGACCCCTCCACTTT. It specifies CASSIDGPLHF.

The chain joins TRBV4-3 to TRBJ1-2; D may be TRBD1 (6 bases). Deletions cut 1 base from V and 8 bases from J, with 17 bases between. Germline CDR1 reads LGHNA; CDR2 reads YSLEER. This CDR3 has 15 amino acids. The CDR3 region is CASSQGGGSTRGYTF. The DNA for the CDR3 is TGCGCCAGCAGCCAAGGAGGGGGATCGACCCGGGGCTACACCTTC.

The gene calls are TRBV27 and TRBJ2-2; tentative D call: TRBD1 (6 bases). V lost 7 bases and J lost 5, with 23 bases in between. The CDR3 covers 17 residues. Per germline, CDR1 MNHEY and CDR2 SMNVEV (reference sequence). The CDR3 spells CASTYRSRGGSTGELFF. The CDR3 DNA sequence: TGTGCCAGCACATACCGCAGCAGGGGTGGGTCGACCGGGGAGCTGTTTTTT.

The chain recombines TRBV11-2 with TRBJ2-3; 16 nucleotides align to TRBD2. With 4 bases clipped from V and 11 bases from J, the junction kept 9 bases outside the gene matches. CDR1 SGHAT and CDR2 FQNNGV come from the germline V gene. CDR3 length: 16 amino acids. CDR3 sequence (DNA): TGTGCCAGCAGCTCCCGGGGACTAGCGGGGGGGCCTTGGCAGTATTTT. It translates to CASSSRGLAGGPWQYF. Based on the CDR3 plus reference TRBV11-2 and TRBJ2-3, the full variable domain is EAGVAQSPRYKIIEKRQSVAFWCNPISGHATLYWYQQILGQGPKLLIQFQNNGVVDDSQLPKDRFSAERLKGVDSTLKIQPAKLEDSAVYLCASSSRGLAGGPWQYFGPGTRLTVL.

The chain employs TRBV7-6 and TRBJ2-5; D may be TRBD2 (5 bases). This CDR3 has 14 residues. Deletions cut 6 bases from V and 2 bases from J, with 13 bases between. CDR1 is SGHVS and CDR2 is FNYEAQ in the germline V gene. CDR3 protein: CASSPREWQETQYF. The CDR3 region has the DNA TGTGCCAGCAGTCCAAGGGAGTGGCAAGAGACCCAGTACTTC.

The chain carries TRBV7-2 and TRBJ2-7, with 16 bases aligning to TRBD2. Trimming at V came to 1 base and at J to 4 bases, leaving 4 bases not matched to a gene. Germline assignment: CDR1 SGHTA and CDR2 FQGNSA. The CDR3 runs 17 residues. CDR3 region: CASSLVGTSGGEYEQYF. DNA for the CDR3: TGTGCCAGCAGCTTAGTAGGGACTAGCGGGGGGGAATACGAGCAGTACTTC.

This clone was found once. J is TRBJ2-7 and V is TRBV2, with D perhaps TRBD2 (6 bases). The CDR3 loop spans 13 amino acids. Trimming shortened V by 6 bases and J by 0 bases, and 9 bases separated the two germline ends. From germline, CDR1 is SNHLY and CDR2 FYNNEI. The CDR3 region is CASRRDHSYEQYF. For the CDR3, the DNA is TGTGCCAGCAGGCGGGACCACTCCTACGAGCAGTACTTC. The full variable domain, in which reference TRBV2 and TRBJ2-7 provide the parts outside the CDR3, is EPEVTQTPSHQVTQMGQEVILRCVPISNHLYFYWYRQILGQKVEFLVSFYNNEISEKSEIFDDQFSVERPDGSNFTLKIRSTKLEDSAMYFCASRRDHSYEQYFGPGTRLTVT.

J is TRBJ1-5 and V is TRBV6-5; 8 bases map to TRBD1. Unmatched junction bases numbered 8, after V lost 4 bases and J lost 9 bases. There are 14 residues in the CDR3. Germline CDR1 and CDR2: MNHEY and SVGAGI. The CDR3 region has the DNA TGTGCCAGCAGTTTCGGACAGGGTGGGGGGCCCCAGCATTTT. Translating it yields CASSFGQGGGPQHF.

V usage is TRBV5-4 and J usage is TRBJ2-1, with TRBD2 as a possible D gene (7 bases). V gave up 4 bases and J gave up 7 bases, with 18 bases separating them. Germline assignment: CDR1 SGHNT and CDR2 YYREEE (reference sequence). The CDR3 spans 15 residues. CDR3 sequence: CASSTLGGAWNEQFF. Written as DNA, the CDR3 is TGTGCCAGCAGCACCTTAGGGGGGGCATGGAATGAGCAGTTCTTC.

The chain has TRBV15 and TRBJ2-7, with D perhaps TRBD1 (5 bases). The germline V gene has CDR1 LNHNV and CDR2 YYDKDF (reference sequence). The CDR3 extends over 17 amino acids. Trimming left V 0 bases short and J 2 bases short, with 17 bases between. The CDR3 sequence is CATSRDHLAVGAYEQYF. CDR3 nucleotide sequence: TGTGCCACCAGCAGAGATCATCTCGCCGTAGGGGCCTACGAGCAGTACTTC.

The chain combines TRBV6-5 with TRBJ1-5; possibly TRBD1 for D (6 bases). Germline-derived CDR1 and CDR2 are MNHEY and SVGAGI. Trimming took 5 bases from V and 4 from J, leaving 9 bases between them. This CDR3 is 13 amino acids long. For the CDR3, the DNA is TGTGCCAGCAGTCAGGGGATAAATCAGCCCCAGCATTTT. Its translation is CASSQGINQPQHF.

The chain carries TRBV5-5 and TRBJ2-7; 9 bases match TRBD2. The V gene's germline CDR1 is SGHKS and CDR2 YYEKEE (reference sequence). The CDR3 has 15 residues. J lost 2 bases, V lost 1 base, and 4 bases had no gene match. The DNA of the CDR3 is TGTGCCAGCAGCTTGTTGGCTAGCGGGGCCTACGAGCAGTACTTC. This codes for CASSLLASGAYEQYF.